The rows below give T cell receptor beta chains drawn from one sample of a study of blood T cell repertoires in COVID-19. Clones were read by immunoSEQ multiplex PCR, and TCRdb kept only the in-frame ones, dropping some. The sample includes around 150,000 clones, 87% of them seen just once. The specimen sequenced was peripheral blood. Receptor source: a woman aged 60-75 years who had recovered from COVID-19. Each CDR3 is given with its conserved first and last residue. Each record gives: V gene, J gene, D gene, clone size, CDR3 protein, CDR3 DNA. D genes are given only for firm matches. Not all rows give a size; the values are once, few, many and, for expanded clones, a class.

v_gene: TRBV28; j_gene: TRBJ1-1; d_gene: NA; abundance: NA; CDR3aa: CASSIRGGEAFF; CDR3nt: TGTGCCAGCAGCATCAGGGGCGGTGAAGCTTTCTTT
v_gene: TRBV6-5; j_gene: TRBJ2-1; d_gene: TRBD2; abundance: NA; CDR3aa: CASSRGLAGGNEQFF; CDR3nt: TGTGCCAGCAGTCGAGGACTAGCGGGGGGAAATGAGCAGTTCTTC
v_gene: TRBV24-1; j_gene: TRBJ2-1; d_gene: TRBD1; abundance: few; CDR3aa: CATSDPDRGRQFF; CDR3nt: TGTGCCACCAGTGACCCGGACAGGGGGCGGCAGTTCTTC
v_gene: TRBV5-1; j_gene: TRBJ2-1; d_gene: NA; abundance: few; CDR3aa: CASSSSVSNEQFF; CDR3nt: TGCGCCAGCAGCTCCTCGGTAAGCAATGAGCAGTTCTTC
v_gene: TRBV6-5; j_gene: TRBJ2-5; d_gene: NA; abundance: once; CDR3aa: CASSGRAPQETQYF; CDR3nt: TGTGCCAGCAGCGGCAGGGCCCCCCAAGAGACCCAGTACTTC
v_gene: TRBV4-2; j_gene: TRBJ1-3; d_gene: TRBD1; abundance: NA; CDR3aa: CASSQDGYRGGGNTIYF; CDR3nt: TGTGCCAGCAGCCAAGATGGCTACAGGGGTGGTGGAAACACCATATATTTT
v_gene: TRBV3-1/TRBV3-2; j_gene: TRBJ2-5; d_gene: NA; abundance: few; CDR3aa: CASSLHRDQETQYF; CDR3nt: TGTGCCAGCAGCCTCCATCGCGACCAAGAGACCCAGTACTTC
v_gene: TRBV5-1; j_gene: TRBJ2-2; d_gene: TRBD2; abundance: NA; CDR3aa: CASSSGGAGELFF; CDR3nt: TGCGCCAGTTCTAGCGGGGGAGCCGGGGAGCTGTTTTTT
v_gene: TRBV5-1; j_gene: TRBJ2-7; d_gene: TRBD1; abundance: NA; CDR3aa: CASKTGGGYEQYF; CDR3nt: TGCGCCAGCAAGACAGGGGGAGGCTACGAGCAGTACTTC
v_gene: TRBV28; j_gene: TRBJ1-2; d_gene: TRBD1; abundance: once; CDR3aa: CASRLPGQGGNYGYTF; CDR3nt: TGTGCCAGCAGGCTTCCGGGACAGGGGGGAAACTATGGCTACACCTTC
v_gene: TRBV5-1; j_gene: TRBJ2-5; d_gene: NA; abundance: NA; CDR3aa: CASSWSPGSQETQYF; CDR3nt: TGCGCCAGCAGCTGGTCTCCCGGGTCCCAAGAGACCCAGTACTTC
v_gene: TRBV28; j_gene: TRBJ1-3; d_gene: NA; abundance: NA; CDR3aa: CACHGEISGNTIYF; CDR3nt: TGTGCCTGTCACGGGGAAATCTCTGGAAACACCATATATTTT
v_gene: TRBV5-8; j_gene: TRBJ1-5; d_gene: NA; abundance: NA; CDR3aa: CASSLRHSNQPQHF; CDR3nt: TGTGCCAGCAGCTTAAGACATAGCAATCAGCCCCAGCATTTT
v_gene: TRBV2; j_gene: TRBJ2-5; d_gene: TRBD1; abundance: NA; CDR3aa: CASRQGALETQYF; CDR3nt: TGTGCCAGCAGGCAGGGGGCCCTGGAGACCCAGTACTTC
v_gene: TRBV3-1/TRBV3-2; j_gene: TRBJ2-5; d_gene: TRBD1; abundance: NA; CDR3aa: CASSQTPTLSGQKETQYF; CDR3nt: TGTGCCAGCAGCCAAACCCCGACTTTATCGGGACAGAAAGAGACCCAGTACTTC
v_gene: TRBV4-3; j_gene: TRBJ2-7; d_gene: TRBD1; abundance: NA; CDR3aa: CASSQRQGSPYEQYF; CDR3nt: TGCGCCAGCAGCCAAAGACAGGGGTCGCCCTACGAGCAGTACTTC
v_gene: TRBV27; j_gene: TRBJ1-1; d_gene: TRBD1; abundance: NA; CDR3aa: CASSIRQGSTEAFF; CDR3nt: TGTGCCAGCAGTATACGACAGGGGAGCACTGAAGCTTTCTTT
v_gene: TRBV10-3; j_gene: TRBJ2-3; d_gene: TRBD1; abundance: NA; CDR3aa: CAIRALGQGNTQYF; CDR3nt: TGTGCCATCAGGGCCCTGGGACAGGGTAATACGCAGTATTTT
v_gene: TRBV5-1; j_gene: TRBJ1-1; d_gene: TRBD1; abundance: NA; CDR3aa: CASSPGQRNTEAFF; CDR3nt: TGCGCCAGCAGCCCGGGACAGCGGAACACTGAAGCTTTCTTT
v_gene: TRBV3-1/TRBV3-2; j_gene: TRBJ1-6; d_gene: NA; abundance: NA; CDR3aa: CASSQGTQGSSYNSPLHF; CDR3nt: TGTGCCAGCAGCCAGGGTACGCAGGGGAGCTCCTATAATTCACCCCTCCACTTT
v_gene: TRBV11-2; j_gene: TRBJ2-1; d_gene: NA; abundance: NA; CDR3aa: CASSPSSYNEQFF; CDR3nt: TGTGCCAGCAGCCCCAGTTCCTACAATGAGCAGTTCTTC
v_gene: TRBV4-1; j_gene: TRBJ1-4; d_gene: NA; abundance: NA; CDR3aa: CASSQDRSVINEKLFF; CDR3nt: TGCGCCAGCAGCCAAGATCGGAGTGTGATTAATGAAAAACTGTTTTTT
v_gene: TRBV20-1; j_gene: TRBJ1-5; d_gene: NA; abundance: NA; CDR3aa: CSASPPSGRDQPQHF; CDR3nt: TGCAGTGCTAGTCCCCCCTCGGGTCGCGATCAGCCCCAGCATTTT
v_gene: TRBV30; j_gene: TRBJ1-4; d_gene: TRBD1; abundance: once; CDR3aa: CAWSSGQGDEKLFF; CDR3nt: TGTGCCTGGAGTTCAGGACAGGGCGATGAAAAACTGTTTTTT
v_gene: TRBV6-6; j_gene: TRBJ1-5; d_gene: NA; abundance: NA; CDR3aa: CASTYGGAQPQHF; CDR3nt: TGTGCCAGCACCTACGGGGGGGCTCAGCCCCAGCATTTT
v_gene: TRBV5-1; j_gene: TRBJ2-7; d_gene: NA; abundance: NA; CDR3aa: CASSLSRGRSYEQYF; CDR3nt: TGCGCCAGCAGCTTGTCGCGGGGGCGCTCCTACGAGCAGTACTTC
v_gene: TRBV4-1; j_gene: TRBJ2-7; d_gene: NA; abundance: NA; CDR3aa: CASSQVGAESYEQYF; CDR3nt: TGCGCCAGCAGCCAAGTAGGGGCTGAGTCCTACGAGCAGTACTTC
v_gene: TRBV14; j_gene: TRBJ2-3; d_gene: NA; abundance: NA; CDR3aa: CASSQEGRGFGTDTQYF; CDR3nt: TGTGCCAGCAGCCAAGAGGGCAGGGGCTTTGGCACAGATACGCAGTATTTT
v_gene: TRBV28; j_gene: TRBJ1-1; d_gene: NA; abundance: NA; CDR3aa: CVSSSPGQNTEAFF; CDR3nt: TGTGTCAGCAGTTCCCCGGGACAGAACACTGAAGCTTTCTTT
v_gene: TRBV29-1; j_gene: TRBJ2-2; d_gene: NA; abundance: NA; CDR3aa: CSGRLYTGELFF; CDR3nt: TGCAGCGGAAGACTGTACACCGGGGAGCTGTTTTTT
v_gene: TRBV7-9; j_gene: TRBJ2-2; d_gene: NA; abundance: NA; CDR3aa: CASSLGGVPGELFF; CDR3nt: TGTGCCAGCAGCTTAGGCGGGGTTCCCGGGGAGCTGTTTTTT
v_gene: TRBV19; j_gene: TRBJ2-2; d_gene: TRBD1; abundance: NA; CDR3aa: CASSMGQGGYTGELFF; CDR3nt: TGTGCCAGTAGTATGGGACAGGGAGGGTACACCGGGGAGCTGTTTTTT
v_gene: TRBV5-6; j_gene: TRBJ2-7; d_gene: NA; abundance: NA; CDR3aa: CASSGGNFEQYF; CDR3nt: TGTGCCAGCAGCGGAGGGAATTTTGAGCAGTACTTC
v_gene: TRBV5-1; j_gene: TRBJ1-1; d_gene: TRBD1; abundance: NA; CDR3aa: CASSFQTGAGTEAFF; CDR3nt: TGCGCCAGCAGCTTCCAGACAGGGGCTGGCACTGAAGCTTTCTTT
v_gene: TRBV2; j_gene: TRBJ2-2; d_gene: NA; abundance: NA; CDR3aa: CASSKQGSNTGELFF; CDR3nt: TGTGCCAGCAGTAAACAGGGTTCGAACACCGGGGAGCTGTTTTTT
v_gene: TRBV28; j_gene: TRBJ1-6; d_gene: TRBD1; abundance: once; CDR3aa: CASRAGQYNSPLHF; CDR3nt: TGTGCCAGCAGGGCGGGACAGTATAATTCACCCCTCCACTTT
v_gene: TRBV6-2/TRBV6-3; j_gene: TRBJ2-2; d_gene: NA; abundance: NA; CDR3aa: CASSQGSTGELFF; CDR3nt: TGTGCCAGCAGTCAGGGAAGCACCGGGGAGCTGTTTTTT
v_gene: TRBV6-5; j_gene: TRBJ1-5; d_gene: NA; abundance: few; CDR3aa: CASIKQGNSNQPQHF; CDR3nt: TGTGCCAGTATAAAACAGGGAAATAGCAATCAGCCCCAGCATTTT
v_gene: TRBV10-3; j_gene: TRBJ2-3; d_gene: TRBD2; abundance: NA; CDR3aa: CAIMAGVHTDTQYF; CDR3nt: TGTGCCATCATGGCGGGGGTTCACACAGATACGCAGTATTTT
v_gene: TRBV7-9; j_gene: TRBJ1-6; d_gene: NA; abundance: NA; CDR3aa: CASSLYRLNRGNSPLHF; CDR3nt: TGTGCCAGCAGCCTTTACAGGTTGAATCGTGGTAATTCACCCCTCCACTTT
v_gene: TRBV2; j_gene: TRBJ2-5; d_gene: TRBD1; abundance: NA; CDR3aa: CASSPPPGGETQYF; CDR3nt: TGTGCCAGCAGTCCCCCCCCAGGGGGCGAGACCCAGTACTTC
v_gene: TRBV6-6; j_gene: TRBJ1-6; d_gene: NA; abundance: NA; CDR3aa: CASTLANSPLHF; CDR3nt: TGTGCCAGCACCTTGGCTAATTCACCCCTCCACTTT
v_gene: TRBV6-6; j_gene: TRBJ2-1; d_gene: NA; abundance: NA; CDR3aa: CASRSSDGNEQFF; CDR3nt: TGTGCCAGCAGATCCTCTGACGGGAATGAGCAGTTCTTC
v_gene: TRBV6-5; j_gene: TRBJ2-3; d_gene: NA; abundance: NA; CDR3aa: CASSYSYRGGDTQYF; CDR3nt: TGTGCCAGCAGTTACTCGTACAGGGGGGGAGATACGCAGTATTTT
v_gene: TRBV28; j_gene: TRBJ1-3; d_gene: NA; abundance: once; CDR3aa: CASSFTTGGGNTIYF; CDR3nt: TGTGCCAGCAGTTTTACGACAGGCGGTGGAAACACCATATATTTT
v_gene: TRBV5-6; j_gene: TRBJ2-3; d_gene: NA; abundance: NA; CDR3aa: CASSFQGGTDTQYF; CDR3nt: TGTGCCAGCAGCTTCCAGGGCGGCACAGATACGCAGTATTTT
v_gene: TRBV4-1; j_gene: TRBJ2-4; d_gene: TRBD2; abundance: NA; CDR3aa: CASSQEIAGSGATIKDIQYF; CDR3nt: TGCGCCAGCAGCCAAGAGATAGCGGGAAGCGGGGCGACTATAAAGGACATTCAGTACTTC
v_gene: TRBV6-6; j_gene: TRBJ2-1; d_gene: NA; abundance: NA; CDR3aa: CASSYSRGWGEQFF; CDR3nt: TGTGCCAGCAGTTACTCGAGGGGGTGGGGTGAGCAGTTCTTC